These 32 T cell receptor beta chains share one sample of origin, sequenced in a study of T cell repertoires in cytomegalovirus infection. TCRdb processed the reads anew with MiXCR; each CDR3 protein has one entry. The data show fewer than 700,000 distinct CDR3 sequences, 24% seen once. Sequencing used CD8+ T cells from PBMCs. These receptors originate from a human donor in good health (CMV status not recorded). Some clones in this sample may be carry-over from other donors' samples.

This clonotype was counted ten times or more. The V gene is TRBV7-9, the J gene TRBJ2-6; no definite D call. Trimming left V 5 bases short and J 4 bases short, with 15 bases between. Germline V gene lookup returns CDR1 SEHNR and CDR2 FQNEAQ (reference sequence). The CDR3 loop spans 16 amino acids. CDR3 amino acids: CASSPRAGSGANVLTF. The CDR3 DNA is TGTGCCAGCAGCCCGCGAGCCGGGTCCGGGGCCAACGTCCTGACTTTC.

At least ten counts were recorded for this clonotype. The V and J genes are TRBV28 and TRBJ2-5; 9 bases line up with TRBD2. V dropped 2 bases and J dropped 0; count of bases not matched to a gene: 10. The CDR3 is 18 residues long. The germline V gene has CDR1 MDHEN and CDR2 SYDVKM. The CDR3 nucleotides are TGTGCCAGCAGTTTACCAATCAGCGGGGGGTACCACCAAGAGACCCAGTACTTC. Translated, it gives CASSLPISGGYHQETQYF.

This clonotype was seen a few times. The chain joins TRBV25-1 to TRBJ1-1; D is unclear. The germline V gene has CDR1 MGHDK and CDR2 SYGVNS. The CDR3 is made up of 14 amino acids. V shed 3 bases and J shed 10 bases, with 18 bases lying between them. The CDR3 region is CASSEEDRPVGAFF. CDR3 nucleotide sequence: TGTGCCAGCAGTGAGGAGGACCGGCCGGTGGGAGCTTTCTTT.

The CDR3 reads CASSYSRGETQYF. For the CDR3, the DNA is TGTGCCAGCAGTTACTCCAGGGGGGAGACCCAGTACTTC. This chain connects TRBV6-5 to TRBJ2-5, with TRBD1 identical over 7 bases. Losses at the gene ends were 0 bases for V and 5 bases for J; bases not matched to a gene: 0. The CDR3 contains 13 residues. Germline-derived CDR1 and CDR2 are MNHEY and SVGAGI.

This chain's CDR3 is CASSRRLAGPLEGETQYF. The CDR3 DNA follows: TGTGCCAGCAGCCGGCGGCTAGCGGGGCCATTGGAGGGAGAGACCCAGTACTTC. The chain is built from TRBV3-1 and TRBJ2-5; TRBD2 aligns across 9 bases. V was clipped by 4 bases and J by 4 bases; unmatched bases: 16. CDR3 length: 18 residues. CDR1 and CDR2 (germline): LGHDT, YNNKEL (reference sequence).

The V call is TRBV7-9, the J call TRBJ2-1, with D possibly matching TRBD2 (7 bases). The V end was cut by 6 bases, the J end by 6 bases, with 15 bases between. The germline V gene has CDR1 SEHNR and CDR2 FQNEAQ (reference sequence). The CDR3 is 14 residues long. The CDR3 nucleotides read TGTGCCAGCAGGTCCGGGGGGCGGGGCAATGAGCAGTTCTTC. This codes for CASRSGGRGNEQFF.

This clonotype was recorded only once. The chain uses TRBV12-3 or TRBV12-4 and TRBJ2-1, with D unclear. V was cut by 4 bases and J by 0 bases, with 10 bases left in between. CDR3 length: 15 residues. The CDR3 sequence is CASSWTTSSYNEQFF. The CDR3, as DNA: TGTGCCAGCAGTTGGACGACCAGCTCCTACAATGAGCAGTTCTTC.

In its sample, this clonotype was seen many times. J is TRBJ1-2 and V is TRBV11-2, with a possible D match to TRBD1 (6 bases). V dropped 5 bases and J dropped 8 bases, with 24 bases sitting between them. Germline V gene data show CDR1 as SGHAT and CDR2 as FQNNGV. The CDR3 runs 16 residues. DNA of the CDR3: TGTGCCAGCAGCCCCCCTTTCCGACGGACAGATCCGGGCTACACCTTC. This sequence encodes CASSPPFRRTDPGYTF. Using reference TRBV11-2 and TRBJ1-2 for the parts outside the CDR3, the full variable domain is EAGVAQSPRYKIIEKRQSVAFWCNPISGHATLYWYQQILGQGPKLLIQFQNNGVVDDSQLPKDRFSAERLKGVDSTLKIQPAKLEDSAVYLCASSPPFRRTDPGYTFGSGTRLTVV.

The rearrangement joins TRBV4-3 to TRBJ2-7; D uncertain. V was shortened by 0 bases and J by 3 bases, with 6 bases between the two germline ends. The V gene's germline CDR1 is LGHNA and CDR2 YSLEER. The CDR3 is 13 residues long. The CDR3 loop is CASSQDLNYEQYV. The CDR3 nucleotides are TGCGCCAGCAGCCAAGATCTCAACTACGAGCAGTACGTC.

This clonotype has just a few counts. The chain employs TRBV4-1 and TRBJ2-2, with D hard to call. The germline V gene encodes CDR1 MGHRA and CDR2 YSYEKL. The CDR3 is made up of 13 amino acids. The V end lost 0 bases, the J end lost 12 bases, and 11 bases lay between the germline ends. CDR3 DNA: TGCGCCAGCAGCCAAGAGGGAACCTTGCAGCTGTTTTTT. Its translation is CASSQEGTLQLFF.

The sample holds a few counts of this clonotype. This chain joins TRBV20-1 and TRBJ2-6; 10 positions match TRBD1. Germline V gene data show CDR1 as DFQATT and CDR2 as SNEGSKA (reference sequence). Trimming removed 1 base from V and 8 bases from J; junction bases left unmatched: 5. The CDR3 spans 15 residues. CDR3 sequence: CSARGDRGRSNVLTF. The CDR3, as DNA: TGCAGTGCTAGAGGCGACAGGGGGCGGTCCAACGTCCTGACTTTC.

The table lists this clonotype with many counts. The gene calls are TRBV7-2 and TRBJ2-7; 9 bases agree with TRBD1. The J segment lost 2 bases and the V segment lost 5 bases, leaving 10 bases of the junction unmatched. Germline V gives CDR1 SGHTA, CDR2 FQGNSA. There are 16 residues in the CDR3. CDR3 loop: CASSGGTGNRTYEQYV. The CDR3, as DNA: TGTGCCAGCAGCGGGGGGACAGGGAATCGCACCTACGAGCAGTACGTC.

This clonotype was observed at least ten times. The chain uses TRBV6-2 or TRBV6-3 and TRBJ2-1; 12 nucleotides align to TRBD2. V trimming: 7 bases; J trimming: 4 bases; junction bases outside the gene matches: 5. Germline CDR1 MNHEY, CDR2 SVGEGT. The CDR3 is made up of 15 amino acids. CDR3 coding DNA: TGTGCCAGCATCGGCCTAGCGGGGGGGTACAATGAGCAGTTCTTC. Translating it yields CASIGLAGGYNEQFF.

This clonotype came up many times. The chain has TRBV7-6 and TRBJ2-5; D could derive from TRBD1 or TRBD2 (5 bases each). This CDR3 spans 13 amino acids. Germline V gene lookup returns CDR1 SGHVS and CDR2 FNYEAQ. Trimming cost V 5 bases and J 5 bases, with 12 bases left between them. CDR3 bases: TGTGCCAGCAGCATCAGACAGCGGGAGACCCAGTACTTC. This translates into CASSIRQRETQYF.

This clonotype was recorded a few times. The gene calls are TRBV25-1 and TRBJ2-2; the D gene is possibly TRBD2 (6 bases). The V gene's germline CDR1 is MGHDK and CDR2 SYGVNS. The CDR3 is 15 residues long. Trimming removed 4 bases from V and 1 base from J, with 10 bases in between. The CDR3 nucleotides are TGTGCCAGCAGTGGTGTGGGGGGGAACACCGGGGAGCTGTTTTTT. Its protein is CASSGVGGNTGELFF.

J is TRBJ1-1 and V is TRBV28; D unresolved. The CDR3 is 13 amino acids. V was clipped by 4 bases and J by 4 bases, with 10 bases between them. Germline V CDR1 and CDR2: MDHEN, SYDVKM. CDR3 bases: TGTGCCAGCAGTTATTCGGCCAGCACTGAAGCTTTCTTT. Its translation is CASSYSASTEAFF.

This chain joins TRBV6-2 or TRBV6-3 and TRBJ2-5, with D possibly TRBD2 on 7 matching bases. From germline, CDR1 is MNHEY and CDR2 SVGEGT. The CDR3 consists of 15 residues. Deletions cut 3 bases from V and 5 bases from J, with 16 bases between. The CDR3 protein is CASSYLGGGRETQYF. CDR3 DNA: TGTGCCAGCAGTTATCTCGGCGGGGGCAGGGAGACCCAGTACTTC.

This clonotype was counted at least ten times. This sequence joins TRBV7-9 and TRBJ1-2, with D uncertain. The CDR3 has 15 residues. Germline CDR1 is SEHNR and CDR2 is FQNEAQ (reference sequence). The V end lost 2 bases, the J end lost 6 bases, and 16 bases lay between the germline ends. CDR3 nucleotide sequence: TGTGCCAGCAGCTTACGAGGACCTCTGGCGGATGGCTACACCTTC. The encoded protein is CASSLRGPLADGYTF.

This clonotype turned up a few times. The chain recombines TRBV6-2 or TRBV6-3 with TRBJ2-7; tentative D call: TRBD2 (6 bases). CDR1 and CDR2 (germline): MNHEY, SVGEGT. Trimming pared 7 bases from V and 1 base from J, leaving 14 bases between. The CDR3 spans 14 residues. CDR3 region: CASTAGIASYEQYV. CDR3 sequence (DNA): TGTGCCAGCACCGCGGGAATCGCGTCCTACGAGCAGTACGTC.

This rearrangement joins TRBV14 to TRBJ1-1; D may be TRBD1 (5 bases). V lost 4 bases and J 6 bases, leaving 15 bases between the germline ends. From germline, CDR1 is SGHDN and CDR2 FVKESK. The CDR3 has 14 residues. CDR3 nucleotides: TGTGCCAGCAGCCGATATTTAGACAGTTCTGAAGCTTTCTTT. Translation: CASSRYLDSSEAFF.

The chain uses TRBV6-1 and TRBJ2-7, with D tentatively TRBD2 (6 bases). The CDR3 totals 11 residues. Germline V gives CDR1 MNHNS, CDR2 SASEGT. Trimming removed 8 bases from V and 7 bases from J, with 12 bases in between. Here the CDR3 reads CASRGGLEQYV. In DNA form, the CDR3 reads TGTGCCAGCCGTGGAGGGCTAGAGCAGTACGTC.

This clonotype has only a few counts. The chain is built from TRBV20-1 and TRBJ1-5; 9 bases match TRBD1. Germline CDR1 and CDR2: DFQATT and SNEGSKA (reference sequence). The V and J ends lost 1 base and 5 bases, in that order; junction bases with no gene match: 12. CDR3 length: 17 residues. The CDR3 DNA follows: TGCAGTGCTAGAGTGGGTCCGGACAGGGGATGGCATCAGCCCCAGCATTTT. This translates into CSARVGPDRGWHQPQHF.

The gene calls are TRBV18 and TRBJ1-1; D not certain. V gave up 7 bases and J gave up 1 base, with 4 bases separating them. CDR3 size: 11 residues. Germline V gene lookup returns CDR1 KGHSH and CDR2 LQKENI. The CDR3, as DNA: TGTGCCAGCTTTGGGAACACTGAAGCTTTCTTT. It yields the protein CASFGNTEAFF.

This sequence joins TRBV28 and TRBJ2-5; a possible D gene is TRBD2 (5 bases). V lost 6 bases and J lost 2, with 7 bases in between. From germline, CDR1 is MDHEN and CDR2 SYDVKM. This CDR3 has 12 residues. The CDR3 bases are TGTGCCAGCAGGGACTGGCAAGAGACCCAGTACTTC. It specifies CASRDWQETQYF.

The rearrangement joins TRBV12-3 or TRBV12-4 to TRBJ2-3, with 8 bases matching TRBD1. The CDR3 totals 15 residues. V was clipped by 5 bases and J by 3 bases; unmatched bases: 7. DNA for the CDR3: TGTGCCAGCAGTCCCTGGACAGGGAAGACAGATACGCAGTATTTT. Protein product: CASSPWTGKTDTQYF.

This clonotype was seen more than once but under ten times. The chain joins TRBV12-3 or TRBV12-4 to TRBJ2-1; TRBD2 agrees at 10 bases. Trimming took 1 base from V and 8 from J; bases not matched to a gene: 5. The CDR3 has 15 amino acids. The CDR3 protein is CASSLGLAGDYEQFF. The CDR3 region has the DNA TGTGCCAGCAGTTTAGGTCTAGCGGGGGACTATGAGCAGTTCTTC.

The sample holds a few counts of this clonotype. The chain recombines TRBV15 with TRBJ2-7, with TRBD1 identical over 8 bases. Per germline, CDR1 LNHNV and CDR2 YYDKDF (reference sequence). The CDR3 consists of 14 residues. The junction had 3 bases not matched to a gene; V was cut back by 3 bases and J by 2 bases. This CDR3 reads CATSRDREPYEQYV. CDR3 sequence (DNA): TGTGCCACCAGCAGGGACAGGGAACCCTACGAGCAGTACGTC.

This clonotype was seen a handful of times. The V gene is TRBV3-1, the J gene TRBJ2-1; no firm D call. V dropped 5 bases and J dropped 8 bases, with 19 bases sitting between them. This CDR3 has 15 residues. Germline CDR1 reads LGHDT; CDR2 reads YNNKEL (reference sequence). The CDR3 protein is CASSYRTAPGYEQFF. The CDR3 DNA sequence: TGTGCCAGCAGCTACCGGACGGCTCCAGGCTATGAGCAGTTCTTC.

This clonotype was seen many times. V is TRBV10-3 and J is TRBJ1-4; 8 positions match TRBD1. V was clipped by 2 bases and J by 5 bases; unmatched bases: 4. Germline CDR1 is ENHRY and CDR2 is SYGVKD. CDR3 size: 15 residues. CDR3 protein: CAISEPGQGNEKLFF. The DNA of the CDR3 is TGTGCCATCAGTGAGCCCGGACAGGGAAATGAAAAACTGTTTTTT.

This clonotype has more than one count but fewer than ten. The CDR3 DNA sequence: TGTGCCAGCAGTGAAATGCTGGGGGGGAATGAAGCTTTCTTT. It codes for CASSEMLGGNEAFF. The chain combines TRBV25-1 with TRBJ1-1, with TRBD1 as a possible D gene (5 bases). The V gene lost 2 bases and the J gene lost 7 bases, with 14 bases spanning the gap. There are 14 residues in the CDR3. In germline, CDR1 is MGHDK, CDR2 SYGVNS.

The V and J genes are TRBV14 and TRBJ1-3; TRBD1 agrees at 7 bases. The ends lost 3 bases at V and 2 bases at J; junction bases unmatched: 7. This CDR3 comprises 16 residues. CDR1 is SGHDN and CDR2 is FVKESK in the germline V gene. CDR3: CASSHEITGAGNTIYF. The CDR3 DNA sequence: TGTGCCAGCAGCCATGAGATAACAGGGGCTGGAAACACCATATATTTT.

The table lists this clonotype with a few counts. J is TRBJ2-1 and V is TRBV6-2 or TRBV6-3; D uncertain. In germline, CDR1 is MNHEY, CDR2 SVGEGT. Trimming left V 2 bases short and J 2 bases short, with 1 base between. The CDR3 contains 12 residues. CDR3 residues: CASSYTYNEQFF. DNA for the CDR3: TGTGCCAGCAGTTACACCTACAATGAGCAGTTCTTC.